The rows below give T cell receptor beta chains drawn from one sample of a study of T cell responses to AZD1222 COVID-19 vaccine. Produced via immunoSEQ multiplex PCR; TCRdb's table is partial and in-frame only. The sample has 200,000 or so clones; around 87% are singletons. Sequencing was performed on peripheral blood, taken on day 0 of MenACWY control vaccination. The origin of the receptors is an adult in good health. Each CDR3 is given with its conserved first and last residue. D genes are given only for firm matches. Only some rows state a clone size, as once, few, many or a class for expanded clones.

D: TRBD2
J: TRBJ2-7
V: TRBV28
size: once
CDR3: CASSLNWREGRSYEQYF
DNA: TGTGCCAGCAGTTTAAACTGGCGGGAGGGCCGGTCCTACGAGCAGTACTTC

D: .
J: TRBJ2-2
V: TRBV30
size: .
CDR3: CAWSVPPGMWSNTGELFF
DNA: TGTGCCTGGAGTGTGCCCCCCGGGATGTGGTCGAACACCGGGGAGCTGTTTTTT

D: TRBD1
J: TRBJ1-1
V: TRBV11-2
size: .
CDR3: CASSPRTGIEAFF
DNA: TGTGCCAGCAGCCCTCGGACAGGGATTGAAGCTTTCTTT

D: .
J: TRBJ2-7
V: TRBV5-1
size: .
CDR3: CASRRSEQGLNEQYF
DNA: TGCGCCAGCAGACGATCCGAACAGGGTCTCAACGAGCAGTACTTC

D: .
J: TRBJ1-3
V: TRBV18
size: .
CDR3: CASSPQEGQSSGNTIYF
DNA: TGTGCCAGCTCACCACAAGAGGGGCAGAGCTCTGGAAACACCATATATTTT

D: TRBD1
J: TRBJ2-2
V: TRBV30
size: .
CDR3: CAWSLQGAGTGELFF
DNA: TGTGCCTGGAGCCTCCAGGGGGCCGGCACCGGGGAGCTGTTTTTT

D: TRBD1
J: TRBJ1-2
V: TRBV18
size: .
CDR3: CASSLFEEGAEDGYTF
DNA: TGTGCCAGCTCACTATTCGAAGAGGGGGCAGAGGATGGCTACACCTTC

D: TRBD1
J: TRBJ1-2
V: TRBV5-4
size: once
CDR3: CASSSTGVKGYTF
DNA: TGTGCCAGCAGCTCGACAGGGGTGAAGGGCTACACCTTC

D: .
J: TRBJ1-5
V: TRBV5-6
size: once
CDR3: CASSSYNNQPQHF
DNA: TGTGCCAGCAGCTCGTACAACAATCAGCCCCAGCATTTT

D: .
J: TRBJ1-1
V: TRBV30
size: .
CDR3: CAWKWGGMNTEAFF
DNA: TGTGCCTGGAAGTGGGGGGGGATGAACACTGAAGCTTTCTTT

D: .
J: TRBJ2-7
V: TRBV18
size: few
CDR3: CASSPGGSYEQYF
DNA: TGTGCCAGCTCACCGGGGGGTTCCTACGAGCAGTACTTC

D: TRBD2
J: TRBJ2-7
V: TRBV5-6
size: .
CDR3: CASIAAGLSYEQYF
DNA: TGTGCCAGCATAGCCGCGGGACTATCTTACGAGCAGTACTTC

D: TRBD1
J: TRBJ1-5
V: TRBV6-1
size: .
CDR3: CASSEGAGGLNQPQHF
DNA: TGTGCCAGCAGTGAGGGAGCAGGGGGTTTGAATCAGCCCCAGCATTTT

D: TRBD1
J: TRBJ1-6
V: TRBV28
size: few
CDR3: CASRRRTGQENSPLHF
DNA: TGTGCCAGCAGGCGACGGACGGGACAGGAAAATTCACCCCTCCACTTT

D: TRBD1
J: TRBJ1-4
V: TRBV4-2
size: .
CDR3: CASSQETGGLEKLFF
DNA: TGTGCCAGCAGCCAAGAGACAGGGGGCCTAGAAAAACTGTTTTTT

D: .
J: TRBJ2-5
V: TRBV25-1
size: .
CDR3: CASTISETQYF
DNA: TGTGCCAGCACTATTTCGGAGACCCAGTACTTC

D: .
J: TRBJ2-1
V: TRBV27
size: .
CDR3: CASAQDTSYNEQFF
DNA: TGTGCCAGCGCCCAGGATACCTCCTACAATGAGCAGTTCTTC

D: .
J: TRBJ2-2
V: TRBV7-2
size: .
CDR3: CASSLDNANTGELFF
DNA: TGTGCCAGCAGCTTAGACAACGCGAACACCGGGGAGCTGTTTTTT

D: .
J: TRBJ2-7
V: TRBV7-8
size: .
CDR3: CASSLDGGEQYF
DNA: TGTGCCAGCAGCCTTGATGGTGGCGAGCAGTACTTC

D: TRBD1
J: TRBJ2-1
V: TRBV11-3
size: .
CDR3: CASSQRTGNEQFF
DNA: TGTGCCAGCAGCCAACGGACAGGGAATGAGCAGTTCTTC

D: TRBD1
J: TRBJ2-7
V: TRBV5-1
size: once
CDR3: CASSLAPGTGLGYEQYF
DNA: TGCGCCAGCAGCTTGGCCCCCGGGACAGGGTTAGGGTACGAGCAGTACTTC

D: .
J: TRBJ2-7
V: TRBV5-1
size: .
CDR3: CASSLSTGVYEQYF
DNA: TGCGCCAGCAGCTTGTCGACTGGCGTCTACGAGCAGTACTTC

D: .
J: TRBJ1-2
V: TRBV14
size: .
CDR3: CASSQGPGYTF
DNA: TGTGCCAGCAGCCAAGGACCTGGCTACACCTTC

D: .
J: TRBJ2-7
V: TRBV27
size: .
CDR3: CASSPPESSYEQYF
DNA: TGTGCCAGCAGTCCGCCCGAGAGCTCCTACGAGCAGTACTTC